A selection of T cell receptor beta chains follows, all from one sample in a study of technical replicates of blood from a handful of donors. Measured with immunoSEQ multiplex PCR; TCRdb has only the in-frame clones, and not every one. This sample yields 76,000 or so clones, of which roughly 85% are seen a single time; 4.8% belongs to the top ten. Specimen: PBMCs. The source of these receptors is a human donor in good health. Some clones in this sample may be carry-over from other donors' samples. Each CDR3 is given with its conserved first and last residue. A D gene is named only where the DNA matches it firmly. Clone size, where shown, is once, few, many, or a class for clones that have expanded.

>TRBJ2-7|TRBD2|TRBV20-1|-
TGCAGTGCTACGCGGGGGTGGGAGCAGTACTTC
CSATRGWEQYF
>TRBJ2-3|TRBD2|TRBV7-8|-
TGTGCCAGCAGCTTAGCGCTAGCGGGGGCAGATACGCAGTATTTT
CASSLALAGADTQYF
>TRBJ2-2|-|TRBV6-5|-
TGTGCCAGCACCCCGGGCACCGGGGAGCTGTTTTTT
CASTPGTGELFF
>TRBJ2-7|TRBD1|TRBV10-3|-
TGTGCCACCAAACCGGGACAGGGGGCGGATGGGTACTTC
CATKPGQGADGYF
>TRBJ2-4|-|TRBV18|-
TGTGCCAGCTCACCAAAACAACGACAGAAAAACATTCAGTACTTC
CASSPKQRQKNIQYF
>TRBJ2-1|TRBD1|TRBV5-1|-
TGCGCCAGCAGCTCCGGGGGACAGGGTCGACCAAGTTTGAGCTCCTACAATGAGCAGTTCTTC
CASSSGGQGRPSLSSYNEQFF
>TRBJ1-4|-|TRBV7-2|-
TGTGCCAGCAGCCCTCGCCCTACAGGGCTGAATGAAAAACTGTTTTTT
CASSPRPTGLNEKLFF
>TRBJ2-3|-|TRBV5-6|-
TGTGCCAGCAGCCAAAAACCGGGAGATACGCAGTATTTT
CASSQKPGDTQYF
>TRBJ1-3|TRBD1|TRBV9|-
TGTGCCAGCAGCGCCCCCGACAGGGGGCAAAGAAACACCATATATTTT
CASSAPDRGQRNTIYF
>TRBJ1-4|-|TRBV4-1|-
TGCGCCAGCAGCCAAAGGGCGGGGCCTGCAACTAATGAAAAACTGTTTTTT
CASSQRAGPATNEKLFF
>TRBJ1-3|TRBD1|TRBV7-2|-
TGTGCCAGCAGCTACAGGGGGTTTGGAAACACCATATATTTT
CASSYRGFGNTIYF
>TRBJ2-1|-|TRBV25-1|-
TGTGCCAGCAGCAGGGCATCCTCGGGTTCGGGGCAGTTCTTC
CASSRASSGSGQFF
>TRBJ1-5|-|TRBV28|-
TGTGCCAGCAGCACCGCGGGGTATCGTCAGCCCCAGCATTTT
CASSTAGYRQPQHF
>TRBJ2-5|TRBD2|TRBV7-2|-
TGTGCCAGCAGTCCCATTGTCAGCGGGGGGTTGGAGACCCAGTACTTC
CASSPIVSGGLETQYF
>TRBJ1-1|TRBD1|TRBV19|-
TGTGCCAGTAGCCCCCTAGGGGGCTTGAACACTGAAGCTTTCTTT
CASSPLGGLNTEAFF
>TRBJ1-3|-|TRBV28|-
TGTGCCAGCAGTTTTGGACAGCTTTACTCTGGAAACACCATATATTTT
CASSFGQLYSGNTIYF
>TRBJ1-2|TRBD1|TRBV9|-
TGTGCCAGCAGCGTAGAGGAGGGGGCGAGGTATGGCTACACCTTC
CASSVEEGARYGYTF
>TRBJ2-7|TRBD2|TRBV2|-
TGTGCCAGCAGTGAAGCGGCGGGGGGCAAAAACGAGCAGTACTTC
CASSEAAGGKNEQYF
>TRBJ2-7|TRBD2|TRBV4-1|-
TGCGCCAGCAGCCTCCCGGGACTAGCGGTCTACGAGCAGTACTTC
CASSLPGLAVYEQYF
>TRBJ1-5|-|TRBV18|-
TGTGCCAGCTCACCACCCGGAGGCGTTGGTCAGCCCCAGCATTTT
CASSPPGGVGQPQHF
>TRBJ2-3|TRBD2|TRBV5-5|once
TGTGCCAGCAGCTTGGTGGGAGGGAACCCTCTAACAGATACGCAGTATTTT
CASSLVGGNPLTDTQYF
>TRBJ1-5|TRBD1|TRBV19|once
TGTGCCAGTAGTGTCCCGGGACAGGGGATGGGGCCCCAGCATTTT
CASSVPGQGMGPQHF
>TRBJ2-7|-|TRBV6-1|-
TGTGCCAGCAGTGAGTGGGCCGGCTACGAGCAGTACTTC
CASSEWAGYEQYF
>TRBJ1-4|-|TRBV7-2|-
TGTGCCAGCAGTATAGGAGTTGCAACTAATGAAAAACTGTTTTTT
CASSIGVATNEKLFF
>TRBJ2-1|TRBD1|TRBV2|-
TGTGCCAGCAATAGTCCCGGGACAGGGTTGGTTGAGCAGTTCTTC
CASNSPGTGLVEQFF
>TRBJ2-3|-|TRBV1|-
TGCACCAGCAGCCAAGATGCCCCACACACAGATACGCAGTATTTT
CTSSQDAPHTDTQYF
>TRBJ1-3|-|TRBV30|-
TGTGCCTGGAGTGTACTGGGGGAGGGGGAGAGCCGCTCTGGAAACACCATATATTTT
CAWSVLGEGESRSGNTIYF
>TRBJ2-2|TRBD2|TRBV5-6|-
TGTGCCAGCAGCTTACCGGGACTACCCACCGGGGAGCTGTTTTTT
CASSLPGLPTGELFF
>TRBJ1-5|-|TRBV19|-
TGTGCCAGTAGTAGAACAGGGAACAATCAGCCCCAGCATTTT
CASSRTGNNQPQHF
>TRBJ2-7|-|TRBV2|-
TGTGCCAGCCGCCCCGAGCCTGGCGAGCAGTACTTC
CASRPEPGEQYF
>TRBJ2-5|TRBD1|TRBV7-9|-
TGTGCCAGCAGCCCCGCAAGGGGGACAGGGGGGGCAGAGACCCAGTACTTC
CASSPARGTGGAETQYF
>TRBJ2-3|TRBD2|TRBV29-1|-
TGCAGCGTTACGAGCGGGAGAGGGGATACGCAGTATTTT
CSVTSGRGDTQYF
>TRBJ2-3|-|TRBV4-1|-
TGCGCCAGCAGCGTCAGGTCCAACACAGATACGCAGTATTTT
CASSVRSNTDTQYF
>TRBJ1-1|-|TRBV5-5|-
TGTGCCAGCAGCCCCAGGCTCCTTCAGAACACTGAAGCTTTCTTT
CASSPRLLQNTEAFF
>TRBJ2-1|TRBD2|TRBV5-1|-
TGCGCCAGCAGACAGCTAGCGGGAGGGTATAATGAGCAGTTCTTC
CASRQLAGGYNEQFF
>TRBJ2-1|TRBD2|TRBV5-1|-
TGCGCCAGCAGCTTGGCCCTTTCACTGAGCGGGAGGGCGGCTGAGCAGTTCTTC
CASSLALSLSGRAAEQFF
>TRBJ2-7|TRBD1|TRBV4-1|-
TGCGCCAGCAGCCAAGACTCTTGGGTCAGGGGGCTCCCCTACGAGCAGTACTTC
CASSQDSWVRGLPYEQYF
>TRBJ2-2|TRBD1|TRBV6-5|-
TGTGCCAGCAGTTACTGGAACAGGGGTAGATCCGGGGAGCTGTTTTTT
CASSYWNRGRSGELFF
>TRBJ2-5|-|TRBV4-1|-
TGCGCCAGCAGCCAAGGCCAGATCCAAGAGACCCAGTACTTC
CASSQGQIQETQYF
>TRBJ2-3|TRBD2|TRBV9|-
TGTGCCAGCAGCGCAAGTTCAGCGGGGGCCTACACAGATACGCAGTATTTT
CASSASSAGAYTDTQYF
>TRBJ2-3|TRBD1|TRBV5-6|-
TGTGCCAGCAGCTGGGACGGGACAGGGGGCCCAGATACGCAGTATTTT
CASSWDGTGGPDTQYF
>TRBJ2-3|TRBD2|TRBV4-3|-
TGCGCCAGCAGCCAAGGTAGCGGGAGGGGGACAGATACGCAGTATTTT
CASSQGSGRGTDTQYF
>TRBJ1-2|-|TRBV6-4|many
TGTGCCAGCACGGGGGGGAGCTATGGCTACACCTTC
CASTGGSYGYTF
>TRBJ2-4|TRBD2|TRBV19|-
TGTGCCAGTACCCTCGAGGGTATAGCGGGGACCCTTTGGGAAAACATTCAGTACTTC
CASTLEGIAGTLWENIQYF
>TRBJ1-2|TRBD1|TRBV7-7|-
TGTGCCAGCAGCTTAGAGATAGGACAGGGAAGGGGTATATCTAACTATGGCTACACCTTC
CASSLEIGQGRGISNYGYTF
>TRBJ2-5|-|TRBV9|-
TGTGCCAGCAGCCGAACCCCCAGTCGGGGAGGAGAGACCCAGTACTTC
CASSRTPSRGGETQYF
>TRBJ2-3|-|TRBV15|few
TGTGCCACCAGCAGAGGTAGTCCCACAGATACGCAGTATTTT
CATSRGSPTDTQYF
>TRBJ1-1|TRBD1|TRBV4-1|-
TGCGCCAGCAGCCAAGGGACAGGGATGGACACTGAAGCTTTCTTT
CASSQGTGMDTEAFF
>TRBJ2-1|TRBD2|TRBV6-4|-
TGTGCCAGCAGTGACAGAATGACTAGCGTATACAATGAGCAGTTCTTC
CASSDRMTSVYNEQFF
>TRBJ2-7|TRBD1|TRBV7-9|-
TGTGCCAGCAGCTCACCGGGACAGGGGGTTTATAGCTCCTACGAGCAGTACTTC
CASSSPGQGVYSSYEQYF
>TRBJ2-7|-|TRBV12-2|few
TGTGCAAGTCGCTTAGGGTTAGGAGTTTCCTACGAGCAGTACTTC
CASRLGLGVSYEQYF
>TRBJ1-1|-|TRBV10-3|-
TGTGCCATCAGCTCGTCGTTTGAAGCTTTCTTT
CAISSSFEAFF
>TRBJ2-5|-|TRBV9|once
TGTGCCAGCAGCGTAGGCGGGGCACAAGAGACCCAGTACTTC
CASSVGGAQETQYF
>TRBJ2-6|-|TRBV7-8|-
TGTGCCAGCACCCCCGTGGGGCGTGGGGCCAACGTCCTGACTTTC
CASTPVGRGANVLTF
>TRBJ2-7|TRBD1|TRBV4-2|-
TGTGCCAGCAGCCAAGCCCTGGACAGGGTCTACGAGCAGTACTTC
CASSQALDRVYEQYF